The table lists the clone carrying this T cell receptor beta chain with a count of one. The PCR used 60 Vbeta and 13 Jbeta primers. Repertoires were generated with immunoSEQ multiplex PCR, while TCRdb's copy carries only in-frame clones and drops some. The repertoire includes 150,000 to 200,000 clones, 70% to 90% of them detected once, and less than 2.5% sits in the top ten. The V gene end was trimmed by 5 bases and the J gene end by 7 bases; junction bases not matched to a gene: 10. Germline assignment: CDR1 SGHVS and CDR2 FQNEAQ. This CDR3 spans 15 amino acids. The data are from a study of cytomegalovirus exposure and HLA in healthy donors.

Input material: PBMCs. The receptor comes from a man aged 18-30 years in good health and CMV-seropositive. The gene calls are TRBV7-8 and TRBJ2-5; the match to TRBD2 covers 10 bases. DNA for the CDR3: TGTGCCAGCAGCCCCCATAGCGGGGGGAGGGTGACCCAGTACTTC. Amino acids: CASSPHSGGRVTQYF.